The 5 T cell receptor beta chains presented below share a single source sample, sequenced in a study of shared clonotypes between healthy human individuals. Clones were read by immunoSEQ multiplex PCR, and TCRdb kept only the in-frame ones, dropping some. The sample has 450,000 to 500,000 clones, around 80% seen once. The sequenced sample consisted of PBMCs. Every receptor here comes from a woman in her thirties or forties in good health. Some clones in this sample may be carry-over from other donors' samples.

The V call is TRBV5-5, the J call TRBJ2-1; D is ambiguous. This CDR3 comprises 14 residues. The germline V gene encodes CDR1 SGHKS and CDR2 YYEKEE (reference sequence). The V and J ends lost 4 bases and 7 bases respectively, with 15 bases between them. CDR3 bases: TGTGCCAGCAGCGATTTGCATTGGGCGAATGAGCAGTTCTTC. Its translation is CASSDLHWANEQFF.

This clone was seen ten or more times. This chain connects TRBV28 to TRBJ1-6; D unclear. V shed 4 bases and J shed 8 bases, with 15 bases lying between them. CDR3 length equals 15 residues. Germline V gene data show CDR1 as MDHEN and CDR2 as SYDVKM. This chain's CDR3 is CASSYTGNADSPLHF. DNA for the CDR3: TGTGCCAGCAGTTATACGGGGAATGCGGATTCACCCCTCCACTTT. Looking up the rest from reference TRBV28 and TRBJ1-6 gives the full variable domain: DVKVTQSSRYLVKRTGEKVFLECVQDMDHENMFWYRQDPGLGLRLIYFSYDVKMKEKGDIPEGYSVSREKKERFSLILESASTNQTSMYLCASSYTGNADSPLHFGNGTRLTVT.

The chain joins TRBV19 to TRBJ2-5; D gene unclear. Trimming removed 3 bases at V and 1 base at J, with 3 bases between. Looked up from germline, CDR1 is LNHDA and CDR2 is SQIVND (reference sequence). The CDR3 is 12 residues long. Written as DNA, the CDR3 is TGTGCCAGTAGTATGCGCCAAGAGACCCAGTACTTC. Encoded protein: CASSMRQETQYF. The full variable domain, rest sourced from reference TRBV19 and TRBJ2-5, is DGGITQSPKYLFRKEGQNVTLSCEQNLNHDAMYWYRQDPGQGLRLIYYSQIVNDFQKGDIAEGYSVSREKKESFPLTVTSAQKNPTAFYLCASSMRQETQYFGPGTRLLVL.

This chain connects TRBV2 to TRBJ2-5; D unresolved. This CDR3 contains 13 residues. CDR1 and CDR2 (germline): SNHLY, FYNNEI. Trimming left V 5 bases short and J 5 bases short, with 12 bases between. The CDR3: CASSLEQRETQYF. The CDR3 nucleotides read TGTGCCAGCAGTCTCGAACAGAGGGAGACCCAGTACTTC. Full variable domain (remainder filled in from reference TRBV2 and TRBJ2-5): EPEVTQTPSHQVTQMGQEVILRCVPISNHLYFYWYRQILGQKVEFLVSFYNNEISEKSEIFDDQFSVERPDGSNFTLKIRSTKLEDSAMYFCASSLEQRETQYFGPGTRLLVL.

The chain joins TRBV4-3 to TRBJ2-2; 8 bases match TRBD2. J was trimmed by 4 bases and V by 0 bases; bases with no gene match: 1. CDR1 and CDR2 from the germline V gene are LGHNA and YSLEER. CDR3 length: 15 amino acids. The CDR3 coding sequence is TGCGCCAGCAGCCAAGACACTAGCGGCACCGGGGAGCTGTTTTTT. Its translation: CASSQDTSGTGELFF.